This T cell receptor beta chain was sequenced for a study of Ad26.COV2.S vaccination and SARS-CoV-2 variants. Study background: Trial arm assignment for the donor was COV1001 Ad26.COV2.S.

With respect to this clone: Antigen specificity is unknown.

Study-wide points: Compared with placebo recipients, vaccine recipients had higher spike-specific TCR breadth. Whether participants received vaccine or placebo, their non-spike TCR breadth was similar.

The sample's treatment: 19 received Ad26.COV2.S at low or high dose, single or two shots; several received placebo; per-sample allocation not given. At day 63 after the first vaccine or placebo injection, samples were drawn. The CDR3 sequence is 16 residues long. V gave up 1 base and J gave up 5 bases, with 17 bases separating them. The germline V gene encodes CDR1 SGHAT and CDR2 FQNNGV. The protocol was immunoSEQ multiplex PCR, while the TCRdb copy is restricted to in-frame clones and leaves out a portion. Of a few hundred thousand clones listed, around 88% were seen once; the top ten hold roughly 3%.

The J gene is TRBJ2-5, the V gene TRBV11-2; D could derive from TRBD1 or TRBD2 (5 bases each). This receptor was taken from a person aged 18 to 65 who received the Ad26.COV2.S COVID-19 vaccine or a placebo. Specimen: peripheral blood, collected in a trial of Ad26.COV2.S vaccine versus placebo. The CDR3 loop is CASSLVKGSEGETQYF. CDR3 bases: TGTGCCAGCAGCTTAGTTAAGGGCAGTGAGGGGGAGACCCAGTACTTC.